Presented here are 5 T cell receptor beta chains from one specimen sequenced in a study of blood T cell repertoires in COVID-19. Some clones are missing from TCRdb's copy, which holds only in-frame ones; the method was immunoSEQ multiplex PCR. In the table there are roughly 430,000 clones, approximately 91% of which are singletons. The specimen sequenced was PBMCs or T cells enriched from blood (not recorded which). The receptors come from a woman aged 40 to 50 with acute COVID-19.

The chain uses TRBV7-2 and TRBJ2-7; 8 positions agree with TRBD1. This CDR3 spans 14 amino acids. Per the germline V gene, CDR1 is SGHTA and CDR2 is FQGNSA. J gave up 6 bases and V 0 bases, and 4 bases lay outside the gene matches. CDR3 sequence reads: CASSLASTGGEQYF. The CDR3 DNA reads TGTGCCAGCAGCTTAGCCTCCACAGGGGGCGAGCAGTACTTC.

V usage is TRBV19 and J usage is TRBJ2-1; the match to TRBD2 covers 7 bases. This CDR3 is 16 amino acids long. J lost 8 bases, V lost 4 bases, and 14 bases had no gene match. From germline, CDR1 is LNHDA and CDR2 SQIVND (reference sequence). CDR3: CASSTLGAGEFDEQFF. The CDR3 DNA reads as TGTGCCAGTAGTACTCTGGGTGCGGGGGAGTTCGATGAGCAGTTCTTC.

Notes on this clone: This sample also contains other DNA sequences that code for the same CDR3. This rearrangement joins TRBV2 to TRBJ1-5; D is perhaps TRBD1 (5 bases). V gave up 2 bases and J gave up 9 bases, with 5 bases separating them. CDR3 size: 11 residues. In germline, CDR1 is SNHLY, CDR2 FYNNEI. The DNA of the CDR3 is TGTGCCAGCAGTGAAAGGGGGCCCCAGCATTTT. Translating it yields CASSERGPQHF.

The rearrangement uses TRBV10-3 and TRBJ2-3; 9 nucleotides line up with TRBD2. The CDR3 spans 16 residues. Germline CDR1 and CDR2: ENHRY and SYGVKD. Trimming cost V 0 bases and J 6 bases; bases outside gene matches: 7. The CDR3 sequence is CAISESGSGGPDTQYF. The CDR3 DNA follows: TGTGCCATCAGTGAGTCTGGTAGCGGGGGCCCCGATACGCAGTATTTT.

This clone has only a few counts. This rearrangement joins TRBV19 to TRBJ1-2; D is unresolved. CDR1 LNHDA and CDR2 SQIVND come from the germline V gene (reference sequence). Trimming pared 6 bases from V and 8 bases from J, leaving 13 bases between. The CDR3 is 12 residues long. CDR3 sequence: CASSSSEVGYTF. CDR3 DNA sequence: TGTGCCAGTAGCTCCTCGGAGGTGGGCTACACCTTC. Full variable domain (missing parts from reference TRBV19 and TRBJ1-2): DGGITQSPKYLFRKEGQNVTLSCEQNLNHDAMYWYRQDPGQGLRLIYYSQIVNDFQKGDIAEGYSVSREKKESFPLTVTSAQKNPTAFYLCASSSSEVGYTFGSGTRLTVV.